This entry features one T cell receptor (beta chain) sequence. Its target is not known. The sample belongs to a study of long-term antiretroviral therapy in people with HIV. Findings and caveats of the study: When set beside controls, HIV repertoires had CDR3 length ranges that were narrower. Patients on ART gained diversity, which nonetheless stayed below transplant donor controls.

Per donor, a minimum of one pre-ART and a minimum of two post-ART PBMC samples were available. CDR1 is GTSNPN and CDR2 is SVGIG in the germline V gene (reference sequence). The CDR3 sequence is 13 residues long. With 0 bases removed from V and 4 bases from J, the gap between germline ends came to 10 bases. Run at survey level, the immunoSEQ assay was version v3.0. Using immunoSEQ multiplex PCR, the repertoire was profiled, and TCRdb retains in-frame clones only, with some absent. Of approximately 31,000 clones detected, roughly 85% appear once; the ten largest clones hold 13%. The TCR sequence derives from a young man with HIV. The chain couples TRBV30 to TRBJ2-7; D is ambiguous. This material consisted of unsorted PBMCs, taken 1.1 years after starting antiretroviral therapy. The CDR3 is CAWSVGGIYEQYF. Here the CDR3 DNA reads TGTGCCTGGAGTGTTGGTGGGATATACGAGCAGTACTTC.